The rows below give T cell receptor beta chains drawn from one sample of a study of cytotoxic CD8 clonotypes in ibrutinib-treated CLL. Profiling relied on immunoSEQ multiplex PCR, and the TCRdb table lists in-frame clones only, not all of them. The profile shows 11,000 or so clones, around 80% of them singletons. The sample was PBMCs, taken at disease progression, from a patient treated with ibrutinib. Every receptor here comes from a human donor with chronic lymphocytic leukemia. The CDR3 runs from the conserved cysteine through the conserved F or W. The D gene is left open where the match is weak. Clone sizes are given selectively: once, few, many, or a class where the clone is expanded.

>TRBJ2-5|.|TRBD1|TRBV7-9
TGTGCCAGCAGCTTAGGGGGGACAGGGCAAGAGACCCAGTACTTC
CASSLGGTGQETQYF
>TRBJ1-5|.|.|TRBV5-1
TGCGCCAGCAGCGTGACAGGCCCGTATAGCAATCAGCCCCAGCATTTT
CASSVTGPYSNQPQHF
>TRBJ1-1|few|.|TRBV6-5
TGTGCCAGCAGTCGCCTTGGGGTTAACACTGAAGCTTTCTTT
CASSRLGVNTEAFF
>TRBJ1-1|.|.|TRBV19
TGTGCCAGTAGTACAGGAAGGGGGGCTGAAGCTTTCTTT
CASSTGRGAEAFF
>TRBJ1-5|.|.|TRBV6-1
TGTGCCAGCAAAGGGACGGGTAGCAATCAGCCCCAGCATTTT
CASKGTGSNQPQHF
>TRBJ2-3|.|.|TRBV6-5
TGTGCCAGCAGTTACTCATACAGGTCTAGCACAGATACGCAGTATTTT
CASSYSYRSSTDTQYF
>TRBJ2-2|once|.|TRBV18
TGTGCCAGCTCATTGGACACCGGGGAGCTGTTTTTT
CASSLDTGELFF
>TRBJ2-5|.|.|TRBV9
TGTGCCAGCAGCGTAGGTGGAACCCAAGAGACCCAGTACTTC
CASSVGGTQETQYF
>TRBJ2-3|.|.|TRBV10-1
TGCGCCAGCAGCCTCCAGGGGATGGGGACAGATACGCAGTATTTT
CASSLQGMGTDTQYF
>TRBJ2-1|.|TRBD2|TRBV5-1
TGCGCCAGCAGGGCCGGGACTAGCGTCGGACTTGAGCAGTTCTTC
CASRAGTSVGLEQFF
>TRBJ2-1|.|TRBD2|TRBV4-1
TGCGCCAGCAGCCAAGAGTCGATAGCGGGAGAGGAGCAGTTCTTC
CASSQESIAGEEQFF
>TRBJ2-1|.|TRBD2|TRBV6-5
TGTGCCAGCAGTTTGCCTAGCGGCAATGAGCAGTTCTTC
CASSLPSGNEQFF
>TRBJ2-7|.|TRBD1|TRBV6-1
TGTGCCAGCAGTGAAAGGTTGAGGGGGCTCTACGAGCAGTACTTC
CASSERLRGLYEQYF
>TRBJ2-7|.|TRBD1|TRBV18
TGTGCCAGCTCAGAGCGACAGGGGGCCTACGAGCAGTACTTC
CASSERQGAYEQYF
>TRBJ1-1|.|.|TRBV6-6
TGTGCCAGCAGACTACACCCGAACACTGAAGCTTTCTTT
CASRLHPNTEAFF
>TRBJ1-4|.|TRBD1|TRBV7-8
TGTGCCAGCAGCCGCGAGGACAGGGGTGGGGAAAAACTGTTTTTT
CASSREDRGGEKLFF
>TRBJ2-5|.|.|TRBV4-1
TGCGCCAGCAGCCAAGATACCCTGACCCAGTTGGCCCAGTACTTC
CASSQDTLTQLAQYF
>TRBJ2-1|.|TRBD2|TRBV18
TGTGCCAGCTCTCCTAGCGGGAGCTCCTACAATGAGCAGTTCTTC
CASSPSGSSYNEQFF
>TRBJ2-1|medium-sized|.|TRBV5-1
TGCGCCAGCAGCTTGTCGGGAGACAGTACCTACAATGAGCAGTTCTTC
CASSLSGDSTYNEQFF
>TRBJ2-3|.|TRBD1|TRBV19
TGTGCCAGCCTAGGGGACAGACAGTATTTT
CASLGDRQYF
>TRBJ2-7|.|TRBD2|TRBV9
TGTGCCAGCAGCGTAGGGACTAGCACCTACGAGCAGTACTTC
CASSVGTSTYEQYF
>TRBJ2-1|.|.|TRBV19
TGTGCCACCTCGTTGGGATCGAACAATGAGCAGTTCTTC
CATSLGSNNEQFF
>TRBJ2-3|.|TRBD2|TRBV11-2
TGTGCCAGCAGCTTAGAATCGAGTGGGAGGGGTACGCAGTATTTT
CASSLESSGRGTQYF
>TRBJ2-1|.|TRBD2|TRBV18
TGTGCCAGCTCACCACGGGGAGTAGCGGGAGGAAATGAGCAGTTCTTC
CASSPRGVAGGNEQFF
>TRBJ1-2|once|.|TRBV19
TGTGCCAGTAGTATAGAAGGGGCGCCGGACTATGGCTACACCTTC
CASSIEGAPDYGYTF
>TRBJ2-7|once|TRBD2|TRBV5-6
TGTGCCAGCAGTTGGACTAGCGGCCCGACCTACGAGCAGTACTTC
CASSWTSGPTYEQYF
>TRBJ1-4|.|.|TRBV7-9
TGTGCCAGCAGCTTCCCGTTGGGGAAACTGTTTTTT
CASSFPLGKLFF
>TRBJ2-5|few|.|TRBV27
TGTGCCAGCAGTTATAGCCCAGAAGAGACCCAGTACTTC
CASSYSPEETQYF
>TRBJ2-7|.|.|TRBV10-3
TGTGCCATCAGTGAGTCGACAGGGAGGAAGGCGTACTTC
CAISESTGRKAYF
>TRBJ2-7|.|.|TRBV18
TGTGCCAGCTCACCGGGGTTCCCGGGATCCGAGCAGTACTTC
CASSPGFPGSEQYF
>TRBJ2-7|.|TRBD2|TRBV6-5
TGTGCCAGCAGTTACTCGAAGCGGGGAACTTACGAGCAGTACTTC
CASSYSKRGTYEQYF
>TRBJ1-1|.|.|TRBV5-1
TGCGCCAGCAGCTTTCAGGTGGGCTCGAACACTGAAGCTTTCTTT
CASSFQVGSNTEAFF
>TRBJ2-5|.|TRBD2|TRBV7-3
TGTGCCAGCAGCTTAGGCCTAGCGGGACCCCAGTACTTC
CASSLGLAGPQYF
>TRBJ2-2|.|.|TRBV11-3
TGTGCCAGCAGCTTAAGGGCAGGGTCGAACACCGGGGAGCTGTTTTTT
CASSLRAGSNTGELFF
>TRBJ2-1|.|.|TRBV5-1
TGCGCCAGCAGCATTCAGAGTAGCTCCTACAATGAGCAGTTCTTC
CASSIQSSSYNEQFF
>TRBJ1-4|.|TRBD1|TRBV6-5
TGTGCCAGCAGGGACAGGGTGGAGGCTAATGAAAAACTGTTTTTT
CASRDRVEANEKLFF
>TRBJ1-2|.|.|TRBV19
TGTGCCAGTAGCTACCGGGACCGTAACTATGGCTACACCTTC
CASSYRDRNYGYTF
>TRBJ1-1|.|.|TRBV4-1
TGCGCCAGCAGCCAAGACCCCAAGAACACTGAAGCTTTCTTT
CASSQDPKNTEAFF
>TRBJ2-7|.|.|TRBV29-1
TGCAGCGTTACCCGGGACGGATCTTTCTACGAGCAGTACTTC
CSVTRDGSFYEQYF
>TRBJ1-1|.|.|TRBV29-1
TGCAGCGTTGAAGGCCGGGGGGGAAACACTGAAGCTTTCTTT
CSVEGRGGNTEAFF
>TRBJ1-4|.|.|TRBV5-1
TGCGCCAGCAGCTCCGGGGAGGGCAGCGGTGAAAAACTGTTTTTT
CASSSGEGSGEKLFF
>TRBJ2-5|few|.|TRBV2
TGTGCCAGCAGTACCACAGAAACCCAAGAGACCCAGTACTTC
CASSTTETQETQYF
>TRBJ1-5|.|TRBD1|TRBV11-2
TGTGCCAGCAGCTCACAGGGGGACGGGCAGCCCCAGCATTTT
CASSSQGDGQPQHF
>TRBJ2-3|.|.|TRBV4-2
TGTGCCAGCAGCCAAGATCTGACTGGGAGCACAGATACGCAGTATTTT
CASSQDLTGSTDTQYF
>TRBJ1-2|.|.|TRBV28
TGTGCCAGCAGTTCCCCAGGGGAGCGCGGCTACACCTTC
CASSSPGERGYTF
>TRBJ2-4|.|.|TRBV27
TGTGCCAGCAGTTTATACGGGGGCAGGGCCAAAAACATTCAGTACTTC
CASSLYGGRAKNIQYF
>TRBJ2-7|.|TRBD1|TRBV11-2
TGTGCCAGCAGCTTAGAGGGACAGGGATACTACGAGCAGTACTTC
CASSLEGQGYYEQYF
>TRBJ1-2|.|.|TRBV4-2
TGTGCCAGCAGCTCCCTGAAGGGAGGGTCGGACTATGGCTACACCTTC
CASSSLKGGSDYGYTF
>TRBJ2-4|.|TRBD2|TRBV7-9
TGTGCCAGCAGCCCACGATTGAGCGGGAGGCACATTCAGTACTTC
CASSPRLSGRHIQYF
>TRBJ2-1|once|.|TRBV12-2
TGTGCAAGTCGCTTAACAACGGGACTAGCGGAGCAGTTCTTC
CASRLTTGLAEQFF